The entry below gives a single T cell receptor (beta chain) sequence along with its context. The sample comes from a study of blood T cell repertoires in COVID-19. TCRdb's table, derived via immunoSEQ multiplex PCR, lists solely in-frame clones and lacks some. This table holds approximately 260,000 clones, about 90% found once. There are 15 residues in the CDR3. Germline lookup yields CDR1 LNHDA and CDR2 SQIVND (reference sequence). V gave up 5 bases and J gave up 2 bases; unmatched junction bases: 7. The chain is built from TRBV19 and TRBJ2-7; 9 nucleotides line up with TRBD1. This sequence was found in a man aged 55 to 70 who had recovered from COVID-19. Sequenced input: peripheral blood. This CDR3 reads CASSPRGTGTYEQYF. CDR3 nucleotide sequence: TGTGCCAGTAGTCCACGTGGGACAGGGACCTACGAGCAGTACTTC.